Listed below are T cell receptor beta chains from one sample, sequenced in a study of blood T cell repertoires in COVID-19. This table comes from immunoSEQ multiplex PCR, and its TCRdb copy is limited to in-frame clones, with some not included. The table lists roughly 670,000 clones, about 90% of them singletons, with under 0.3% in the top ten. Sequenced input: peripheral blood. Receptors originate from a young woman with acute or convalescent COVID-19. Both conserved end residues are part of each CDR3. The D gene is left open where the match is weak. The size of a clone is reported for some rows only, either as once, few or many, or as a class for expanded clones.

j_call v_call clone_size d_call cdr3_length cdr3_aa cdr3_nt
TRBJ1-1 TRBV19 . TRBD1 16 CASKAWPGGAGTEAFF TGTGCCAGTAAGGCTTGGCCAGGGGGCGCGGGCACTGAAGCTTTCTTT
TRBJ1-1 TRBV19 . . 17 CASSIAPGPLGGAEAFF TGTGCCAGTAGTATAGCCCCGGGTCCCCTGGGGGGGGCTGAAGCTTTCTTT
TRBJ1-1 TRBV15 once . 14 CATSSEGANTEAFF TGTGCCACCAGCAGCGAAGGGGCGAACACTGAAGCTTTCTTT
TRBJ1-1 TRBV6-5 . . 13 CASSLLGRAEAFF TGTGCCAGCAGTCTCCTCGGCAGGGCTGAAGCTTTCTTT
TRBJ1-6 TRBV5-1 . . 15 CASSSDGQFNSPLHF TGCGCCAGCAGCTCCGACGGACAGTTTAATTCACCCCTCCACTTT
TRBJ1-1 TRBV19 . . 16 CASSPPSSRGSTEAFF TGTGCCAGCTCCCCACCTTCCTCAAGGGGATCCACTGAAGCTTTCTTT
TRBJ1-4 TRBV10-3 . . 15 CAISDPGATNEKLFF TGTGCCATCAGTGACCCAGGGGCAACTAATGAAAAACTGTTTTTT
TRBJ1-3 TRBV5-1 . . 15 CASSSQRGFGNTIYF TGCGCCAGCAGCTCTCAAAGGGGCTTTGGAAACACCATATATTTT
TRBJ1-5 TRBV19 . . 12 CASRQGNQPQHF TGTGCCAGTCGACAGGGCAATCAGCCCCAGCATTTT
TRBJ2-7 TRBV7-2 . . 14 CASSIGTVNYEQYF TGTGCCAGCAGCATCGGGACTGTCAACTACGAGCAGTACTTC
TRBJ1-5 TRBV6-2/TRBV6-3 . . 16 CASSYAGGGRDQPQHF TGTGCCAGCAGTTACGCTGGGGGGGGTAGGGACCAGCCCCAGCATTTT
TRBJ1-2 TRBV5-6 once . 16 CASSSGPQGINYGYTF TGTGCCAGCAGCTCCGGACCCCAGGGCATTAACTATGGCTACACCTTC
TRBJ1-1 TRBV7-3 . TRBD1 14 CAPPPDRGLTEAFF TGTGCGCCCCCCCCAGACAGGGGGCTTACTGAAGCTTTCTTT
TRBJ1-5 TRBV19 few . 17 CASPSEGSIWWNQPQHF TGTGCCAGTCCCTCGGAGGGATCTATATGGTGGAATCAGCCCCAGCATTTT
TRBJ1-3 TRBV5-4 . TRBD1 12 CASSNPGQGKYF TGTGCCAGCAGCAATCCTGGACAGGGGAAATATTTT
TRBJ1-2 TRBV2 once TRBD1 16 CASSPGQGTISGGYTF TGTGCCAGCAGTCCAGGACAGGGAACGATTTCGGGTGGCTACACCTTC
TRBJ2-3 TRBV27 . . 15 CASSPRVRITDTQYF TGTGCCAGCAGCCCTCGGGTAAGGATCACAGATACGCAGTATTTT
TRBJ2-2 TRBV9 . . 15 CASSVGSGNTGELFF TGTGCCAGCAGCGTCGGATCAGGGAACACCGGGGAGCTGTTTTTT
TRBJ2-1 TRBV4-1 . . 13 CASSQALHNEQFF TGCGCCAGCAGCCAAGCACTACACAATGAGCAGTTCTTC
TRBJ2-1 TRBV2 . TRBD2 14 CASSGLAVYNEQFF TGTGCCAGCAGTGGGCTAGCGGTGTACAATGAGCAGTTCTTC
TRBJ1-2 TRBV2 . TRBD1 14 CASKNRDRGYGYTF TGTGCCAGCAAAAACCGGGACAGGGGCTATGGCTACACCTTC
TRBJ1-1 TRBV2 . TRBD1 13 CASRYRGSTEAFF TGTGCCAGCAGGTACAGGGGTAGCACTGAAGCTTTCTTT
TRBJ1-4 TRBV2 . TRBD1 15 CASSVDRATNEKLFF TGTGCCAGCAGTGTCGACAGGGCAACTAATGAAAAACTGTTTTTT
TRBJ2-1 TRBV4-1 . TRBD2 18 CASSQEGSGEYSGNEQFF TGCGCCAGCAGCCAAGAAGGGAGCGGGGAGTACTCTGGCAATGAGCAGTTCTTC
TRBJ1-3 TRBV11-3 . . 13 CASSGGSGNTIYF TGTGCCAGCAGCGGGGGGTCTGGAAACACCATATATTTT
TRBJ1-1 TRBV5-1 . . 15 CASSLAGGGGTEAFF TGCGCCAGCAGCTTGGCTGGCGGGGGGGGCACTGAAGCTTTCTTT
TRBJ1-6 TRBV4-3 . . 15 CASSQYGQGNSPLHF TGCGCCAGCAGCCAATATGGGCAGGGAAATTCACCCCTCCACTTT
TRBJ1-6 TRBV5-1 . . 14 CASSWGEYNSPLHF TGCGCCAGCAGCTGGGGGGAATATAATTCACCCCTCCACTTT
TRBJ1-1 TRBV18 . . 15 CASSPPSHKNTEAFF TGTGCCAGCTCACCACCCTCCCACAAGAACACTGAAGCTTTCTTT
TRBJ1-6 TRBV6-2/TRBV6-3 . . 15 CASSPAQGRNSPLHF TGTGCCAGCAGTCCCGCTCAGGGCCGTAATTCACCCCTCCACTTT
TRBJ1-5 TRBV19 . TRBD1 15 CASKPGTGESQPQHF TGTGCCAGTAAACCCGGGACAGGGGAGTCTCAGCCCCAGCATTTT
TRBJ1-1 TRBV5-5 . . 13 CASSSYLVTEAFF TGTGCCAGCAGTTCTTACTTGGTCACTGAAGCTTTCTTT
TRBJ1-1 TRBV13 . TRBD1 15 CASSLEGQGNTEAFF TGTGCCAGCAGCTTAGAGGGACAGGGGAACACTGAAGCTTTCTTT
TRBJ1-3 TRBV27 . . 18 CASSVEHPTEPSGNTIYF TGTGCCAGCAGTGTAGAGCACCCGACAGAGCCCTCTGGAAACACCATATATTTT
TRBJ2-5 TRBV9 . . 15 CASSKQTGPQETQYF TGTGCCAGCAGCAAACAGACAGGCCCTCAAGAGACCCAGTACTTC
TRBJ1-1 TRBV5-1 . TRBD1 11 CASSSTGGAFF TGCGCCAGCAGCTCCACAGGGGGGGCTTTCTTT
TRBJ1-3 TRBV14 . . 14 CASSQDFSGNTIYF TGTGCCAGCAGCCAAGACTTCTCTGGAAACACCATATATTTT
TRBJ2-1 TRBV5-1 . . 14 CASSSPLAYNEQFF TGCGCCAGCAGCTCCCCTTTAGCCTACAATGAGCAGTTCTTC
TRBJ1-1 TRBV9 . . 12 CASSVSGTEAFF TGTGCCAGCAGCGTTTCGGGGACTGAAGCTTTCTTT
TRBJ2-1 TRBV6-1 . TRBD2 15 CASSDRLGGSSEQFF TGTGCCAGCAGTGATCGGCTGGGAGGGTCCAGTGAGCAGTTCTTC
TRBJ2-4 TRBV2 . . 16 CASSEALRVAKNIQYF TGTGCCAGCAGTGAAGCGCTCAGGGTAGCCAAAAACATTCAGTACTTC
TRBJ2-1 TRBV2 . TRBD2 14 CASSTRTSGNEQFF TGTGCCAGCAGTACACGGACTAGCGGGAATGAGCAGTTCTTC
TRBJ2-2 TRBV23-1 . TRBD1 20 CASSQARTGGVIVNTGELFF TGCGCCAGCAGTCAGGCCAGGACAGGGGGTGTTATCGTAAACACCGGGGAGCTGTTTTTT
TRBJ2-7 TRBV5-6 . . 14 CASSLGQGLHEQYF TGTGCCAGCAGCTTGGGTCAGGGGTTGCACGAGCAGTACTTC
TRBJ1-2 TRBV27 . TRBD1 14 CASSSLGTGVGYTF TGTGCCAGCAGTTCACTCGGGACAGGGGTTGGCTACACCTTC